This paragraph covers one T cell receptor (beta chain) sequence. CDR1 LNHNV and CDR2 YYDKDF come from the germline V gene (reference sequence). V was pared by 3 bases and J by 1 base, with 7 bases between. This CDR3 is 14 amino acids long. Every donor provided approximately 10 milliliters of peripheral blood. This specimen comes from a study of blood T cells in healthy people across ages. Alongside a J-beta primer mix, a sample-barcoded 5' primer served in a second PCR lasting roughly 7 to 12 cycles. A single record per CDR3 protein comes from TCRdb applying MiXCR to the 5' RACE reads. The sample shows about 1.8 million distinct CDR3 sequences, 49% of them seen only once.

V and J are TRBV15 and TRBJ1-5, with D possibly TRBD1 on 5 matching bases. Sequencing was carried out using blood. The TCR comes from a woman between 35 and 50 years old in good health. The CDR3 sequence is CATSSDRSNQPQHF. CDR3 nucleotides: TGTGCCACCAGCAGTGACAGAAGCAATCAGCCCCAGCATTTT.